This passage covers 29 T cell receptor beta chains from one sample sequenced in a study of T cell responses to AZD1222 COVID-19 vaccine. Here immunoSEQ multiplex PCR was the method, and the copy in TCRdb shows in-frame clones only, minus some. The repertoire has under 150,000 clones, more than 85% of them found once; the top ten carry less than 2%. The material sequenced was peripheral blood, taken 28 days after the second AZD1222 dose. These receptors were collected from an adult who received the AZD1222 COVID-19 vaccine.

J is TRBJ1-3 and V is TRBV5-1; weak D call: TRBD1 (6 bases). Trimming took off 0 bases at V and 2 bases at J, with 12 bases between the two ends. CDR1 is SGHRS, CDR2 YFSETQ, per germline. The CDR3 is made up of 16 amino acids. Written as DNA, the CDR3 is TGCGCCAGCAGCTTGGGTTACACAGGGACTGGAAACACCATATATTTT. Protein product: CASSLGYTGTGNTIYF.

The chain joins TRBV6-1 to TRBJ2-7; D may be TRBD2 (5 bases). The CDR3 length is 17 residues. Trimming left V 2 bases short and J 1 base short, with 18 bases between. CDR1 MNHNS and CDR2 SASEGT come from the germline V gene. The CDR3 DNA reads as TGTGCCAGCAGTGAATCAGGATTTGGGTGGGAGTCCTACGAGCAGTACTTC. It encodes CASSESGFGWESYEQYF.

As to this clone: Different DNA sequences within this sample yield the same CDR3. This chain joins TRBV4-1 and TRBJ1-2, with TRBD1 matching over 11 bases. The CDR3 runs 15 residues. V shed 4 bases and J 2 bases; nucleotides not matched to a gene: 3. From germline, CDR1 is MGHRA and CDR2 YSYEKL. DNA of the CDR3: TGCGCCAGCAGCCCACGGACAGGGGGCAACTATGGCTACACCTTC. Its protein product is CASSPRTGGNYGYTF.

V and J are TRBV19 and TRBJ1-2; 9 bases are a match to TRBD1. Germline CDR1 and CDR2: LNHDA and SQIVND (reference sequence). This CDR3 is built from 18 residues. With V trimmed by 7 bases and J by 4 bases, 19 bases remained unmatched. CDR3 nucleotides: TGTGCCAGTAATGGGATATTTTCGGACAGGGGAAGGAGCTATGGCTACACCTTC. The encoded protein is CASNGIFSDRGRSYGYTF. Using reference TRBV19 and TRBJ1-2 for the parts outside the CDR3, the full variable domain is DGGITQSPKYLFRKEGQNVTLSCEQNLNHDAMYWYRQDPGQGLRLIYYSQIVNDFQKGDIAEGYSVSREKKESFPLTVTSAQKNPTAFYLCASNGIFSDRGRSYGYTFGSGTRLTVV.

The chain has TRBV7-2 and TRBJ2-1; D possibly corresponds to TRBD2 (6 bases). The germline CDR1 and CDR2 sequences are SGHTA and FQGNSA. The ends were cut back, 5 bases at V and 8 bases at J, with 16 bases in the middle. The CDR3 is 14 residues long. The CDR3 DNA sequence: TGTGCCAGCAGCCAATCCCAGGGAGGCCATGAGCAGTTCTTC. Translation gives CASSQSQGGHEQFF. The whole variable domain, remainder taken from reference TRBV7-2 and TRBJ2-1, is GAGVSQSPSNKVTEKGKDVELRCDPISGHTALYWYRQSLGQGLEFLIYFQGNSAPDKSGLPSDRFSAERTGGSVSTLTIQRTQQEDSAVYLCASSQSQGGHEQFFGPGTRLTVL.

This clone occurred once. This chain uses TRBV7-2 with TRBJ1-6; weak D call: TRBD1 (6 bases). The CDR3 loop spans 15 amino acids. Germline V lookup: CDR1 SGHTA, CDR2 FQGNSA. Trimming removed 2 bases from V and 9 bases from J, with 14 bases in between. Here the CDR3 DNA reads TGTGCCAGCAGCTTAATTACAGGGATCGGTTCACCCCTCCACTTT. Translated: CASSLITGIGSPLHF.

CDR3 sequence reads: CASNWRQGHQETQYF. For the CDR3, the DNA is TGTGCCAGCAATTGGAGACAGGGACACCAAGAGACCCAGTACTTC. The chain has TRBV5-8 and TRBJ2-5, with 7 bases that match TRBD1. Germline V CDR1 and CDR2: SGHTS, YDEGEE. The length of the CDR3 is 15 residues. The junction had 8 bases not matched to a gene; V was cut back by 6 bases and J by 0 bases.

This clone was recorded many times. The chain carries TRBV19 and TRBJ2-1; 9 nucleotides align to TRBD1. The germline V gene has CDR1 LNHDA and CDR2 SQIVND (reference sequence). The CDR3 runs to 15 residues. V lost 1 base, J lost 6 bases, and 4 bases stayed unmatched. The CDR3 nucleotides are TGTGCCAGTAGTATAGCAGGACAGGGGCTCAATGAGCAGTTCTTC. Amino acids: CASSIAGQGLNEQFF.

The rearrangement joins TRBV7-2 to TRBJ1-5, with 8 bases fitting TRBD1. CDR1 is SGHTA, CDR2 FQGNSA, per germline. V lost 5 bases to trimming and J lost 7 bases; unmatched junction nucleotides: 10. The CDR3 loop spans 15 amino acids. CDR3 in DNA: TGTGCCAGCAGCCTAGGACAGGGAGGCTACCAGCCCCAGCATTTT. Residues: CASSLGQGGYQPQHF.

The rearrangement uses TRBV11-3 and TRBJ2-7; D is ambiguous. This CDR3 has 12 residues. Trimming stripped 2 bases from V and 3 bases from J, with 5 bases between. CDR1 is SGHNT, CDR2 YENEEA, per germline. The CDR3, as DNA: TGTGCCAGCAGCTTAAGCCACTACGAGCAGTACGTC. Translation gives CASSLSHYEQYV.

The genes are TRBV24-1 and TRBJ2-5; 12 positions agree with TRBD2. Germline assignment: CDR1 KGHDR and CDR2 SFDVKD. J lost 5 bases, V lost 4 bases, and 7 bases had no gene match. This CDR3 is 16 amino acids long. This chain's CDR3 is CATSEPSGRGFETQYF. As DNA, the CDR3 is TGTGCCACCAGTGAGCCTAGCGGGAGGGGATTCGAGACCCAGTACTTC.

CDR3 protein: CASSSLQGYEAFF. CDR3 DNA: TGTGCCAGCAGCTCGCTCCAGGGGTATGAAGCTTTCTTT. V and J are TRBV5-6 and TRBJ1-1; perhaps TRBD1 as D (6 bases). V was trimmed by 3 bases and J by 7 bases, leaving 13 bases between them. The germline gives CDR1 SGHDT, CDR2 YYEEEE. The CDR3 runs to 13 residues.

CDR3 residues: CASSMSYLGVTEAFF. The CDR3 region has the DNA TGTGCCAGTAGTATGTCATATTTGGGGGTTACTGAAGCTTTCTTT. V is TRBV19 and J is TRBJ1-1; TRBD1 is a possible D gene (5 bases). CDR1 is LNHDA, CDR2 SQIVND, per germline (reference sequence). V lost 3 bases to trimming and J lost 5 bases, with 16 bases between them. The CDR3 length is 15 residues.

This chain uses TRBV2 with TRBJ1-4; D is possibly TRBD1 (6 bases). The germline V gene encodes CDR1 SNHLY and CDR2 FYNNEI. V was shortened by 7 bases and J by 9 bases, with 21 bases between the two germline ends. This CDR3 is 15 amino acids long. The CDR3 reads CASNLGGFNEKKLFF. CDR3 in DNA: TGTGCCAGCAATCTGGGGGGCTTTAATGAGAAAAAACTGTTTTTT.

The chain links TRBV12-5 to TRBJ1-1; D uncertain. Germline V CDR1 and CDR2: LGHNT, FRNRAP. The CDR3 spans 14 residues. Trimming took 6 bases from V and 3 from J, leaving 14 bases between them. CDR3 nucleotides: TGTGCTAGTGGCTTACCCATTGGCGACACTGAAGCTTTCTTT. It yields the protein CASGLPIGDTEAFF.

V usage is TRBV7-3 and J usage is TRBJ2-7, with D possibly TRBD1 on 6 matching bases. Germline loops: CDR1 SGHTA, CDR2 FQGTGA. CDR3 length equals 15 residues. V lost 2 bases and J lost 7, with 18 bases in between. CDR3 sequence reads: CASSLLPAGVGEQYF. CDR3 sequence (DNA): TGTGCCAGCAGCTTATTGCCCGCAGGGGTAGGAGAGCAGTACTTC.

This chain links TRBV4-3 with TRBJ2-5, with D possibly being TRBD2 (6 bases). The V end lost 0 bases, the J end lost 5 bases, and 13 bases lay between the germline ends. The CDR3 is made up of 15 amino acids. Germline lookup yields CDR1 LGHNA and CDR2 YSLEER. CDR3 DNA: TGCGCCAGCAGCCAAGACCTAAATGGGGGGGAGACCCAGTACTTC. Residues: CASSQDLNGGETQYF.

The genes are TRBV18 and TRBJ2-1; D possibly uses TRBD1 or TRBD2 (5 bases each). In germline, CDR1 is KGHSH, CDR2 LQKENI. Between the trimmed V and J ends, which lost 6 bases and 6 bases, there was a span of 24 bases. This CDR3 is 17 amino acids long. In DNA form, the CDR3 reads TGTGCCAGCTCGATCCGGGACGCCTTTTTGGTGTCCAATGAGCAGTTCTTC. Translating gives CASSIRDAFLVSNEQFF.

The chain is built from TRBV9 and TRBJ2-1; 12 bases agree with TRBD2. Germline-derived CDR1 and CDR2 are SGDLS and YYNGEE. This CDR3 is 17 amino acids long. Trimming removed 4 bases from V and 1 base from J; junction bases left unmatched: 6. The CDR3: CASSLGLAGPSYNEQFF. CDR3 bases: TGTGCCAGCAGCTTGGGACTAGCGGGCCCTTCCTACAATGAGCAGTTCTTC.

This clone was counted once. The V and J genes are TRBV18 and TRBJ1-4; no clear D. The V gene lost 6 bases and the J gene lost 2 bases, with 7 bases spanning the gap. Germline V gene sequence: CDR1 KGHSH, CDR2 LQKENI. CDR3 size: 13 residues. The CDR3 loop reads CASSRATNEKLFF. The CDR3, as DNA: TGTGCCAGCTCGAGGGCTACTAATGAAAAACTGTTTTTT. Based on the CDR3 plus reference TRBV18 and TRBJ1-4, the full variable domain is NAGVMQNPRHLVRRRGQEARLRCSPMKGHSHVYWYRQLPEEGLKFMVYLQKENIIDESGMPKERFSAEFPKEGPSILRIQQVVRGDSAAYFCASSRATNEKLFFGSGTQLSVL.

The chain has TRBV6-5 and TRBJ1-1, with TRBD1 identical over 10 bases. V lost 6 bases, J lost 5 bases, and 6 bases stayed unmatched. Germline-derived CDR1 and CDR2 are MNHEY and SVGAGI. The CDR3 extends over 14 amino acids. The CDR3 spells CASSQGQGWTEAFF. The CDR3 nucleotides are TGTGCCAGCAGCCAGGGACAGGGGTGGACTGAAGCTTTCTTT.

V is TRBV27 and J is TRBJ1-2; perhaps TRBD1 as D (5 bases). The CDR3 has 15 amino acids. CDR1 is MNHEY and CDR2 is SMNVEV in the germline V gene (reference sequence). Trimming removed 2 bases from V and 4 bases from J, with 14 bases in between. DNA for the CDR3: TGTGCCAGCAGTTTAATAGGGACCGCTGGCTATGGCTACACCTTC. It translates to CASSLIGTAGYGYTF.

The V and J genes are TRBV7-9 and TRBJ2-5; 14 bases fit TRBD2. CDR1 is SEHNR, CDR2 FQNEAQ, per germline (reference sequence). The CDR3 spans 16 residues. V trimming: 5 bases; J trimming: 5 bases; junction bases outside the gene matches: 7. CDR3 nucleotide sequence: TGTGCCAGCAGCCTCGGGACTAGCGGGAGTATGGAGACCCAGTACTTC. It is translated as CASSLGTSGSMETQYF.

The chain is built from TRBV6-5 and TRBJ1-6; the D gene is possibly TRBD1 (5 bases). Germline loops: CDR1 MNHEY, CDR2 SVGAGI. The CDR3 consists of 14 residues. The ends were cut back, 10 bases at V and 10 bases at J, with 20 bases in the middle. CDR3: CATLLRWGDSPLHF. CDR3 DNA sequence: TGTGCCACCCTCTTAAGGTGGGGCGACTCACCCCTCCACTTT.

In this sample, this clone turned up once. This chain uses TRBV10-3 with TRBJ1-5, with 7 bases matching TRBD1. Germline CDR1 and CDR2: ENHRY and SYGVKD. The trim removed 4 bases at V and 9 bases at J, leaving 9 bases unmatched. The CDR3 covers 14 residues. The CDR3 here is CAISGDRAGRPQHF. The CDR3, as DNA: TGTGCCATCAGTGGAGACAGGGCCGGGCGGCCCCAGCATTTT.

The chain has TRBV6-5 and TRBJ1-2; D remains unclear. The CDR3 loop spans 16 amino acids. The V gene's germline CDR1 is MNHEY and CDR2 SVGAGI. Trimming shortened V by 0 bases and J by 5 bases, and 16 bases separated the two germline ends. Here the CDR3 DNA reads TGTGCCAGCAGTTACTCCTCGAGCTCGGCAGGTTATGGCTACACCTTC. Amino acids: CASSYSSSSAGYGYTF.

This sequence joins TRBV7-2 and TRBJ2-1, with D possibly being TRBD1 (5 bases). Trimming stripped 4 bases from V and 4 bases from J, with 17 bases between. This CDR3 region has 16 residues. The germline gives CDR1 SGHTA, CDR2 FQGNSA. The CDR3 protein is CASSSDDRLPYNEQFF. Written as DNA, the CDR3 is TGTGCCAGCAGCTCTGATGACAGACTCCCTTACAATGAGCAGTTCTTC. Full variable domain (missing parts from reference TRBV7-2 and TRBJ2-1): GAGVSQSPSNKVTEKGKDVELRCDPISGHTALYWYRQSLGQGLEFLIYFQGNSAPDKSGLPSDRFSAERTGGSVSTLTIQRTQQEDSAVYLCASSSDDRLPYNEQFFGPGTRLTVL.

This clone was detected only a few times. The gene calls are TRBV19 and TRBJ2-3; no definite D call. The CDR3 is 13 amino acids. The germline V gene has CDR1 LNHDA and CDR2 SQIVND (reference sequence). V was shortened by 3 bases and J by 4 bases, with 8 bases between the two germline ends. The chain's CDR3 is CASSIYSSDTQYF. The CDR3 DNA is TGTGCCAGTAGTATCTACTCTTCAGATACGCAGTATTTT.

J is TRBJ2-3 and V is TRBV7-9; tentatively, D is TRBD1 or TRBD2 (5 bases each). This CDR3 contains 10 residues. Germline V gene lookup returns CDR1 SEHNR and CDR2 FQNEAQ (reference sequence). Trimming pared 10 bases from V and 10 bases from J, leaving 12 bases between. The CDR3 here is CATLSGPQYF. Here the CDR3 DNA reads TGTGCCACCTTGTCGGGGCCGCAGTATTTT.